The source of this TCR beta chain is a study of shared clonotypes between healthy human individuals. V shed 5 bases and J 3 bases; nucleotides not matched to a gene: 6. Germline V gene sequence: CDR1 SEHNR, CDR2 FQNEAQ (reference sequence). This CDR3 is built from 15 residues. Only in-frame clones appear in the TCRdb table, and some are missing; sequencing was by immunoSEQ multiplex PCR. The sample includes millions of clones, 80% to 95% of them seen just once. This receptor was identified in a man aged 18 to 29 in good health. Some clones in this sample may be carry-over from other donors' samples. Sequencing used naive CD4+ T cells from PBMCs. The sample's subset: CD45RA+ positively selected. V is TRBV7-9 and J is TRBJ2-5; 10 nucleotides line up with TRBD1. CDR3 protein: CASSGSGTGEETQYF. In DNA form, the CDR3 reads TGTGCCAGCAGCGGCTCCGGGACAGGGGAAGAGACCCAGTACTTC.